The 20 T cell receptor beta chains below all came from one sample that was sequenced in a study of blood T cell repertoires in COVID-19. Clones were sequenced by immunoSEQ multiplex PCR, and TCRdb holds only the in-frame ones, with some missing. The sample contains fewer than 85,000 clones, around nine tenths of which appear only once. Sample: peripheral blood. These receptor sequences come from a human donor in a cohort sampled during active COVID-19.

The rearrangement uses TRBV2 and TRBJ2-7, with 12 bases matching TRBD2. Trimming removed 8 bases from V and 6 bases from J; junction bases left unmatched: 11. This CDR3 region has 15 residues. Germline values: CDR1 SNHLY, CDR2 FYNNEI. The CDR3 sequence is CASRTSGTFTGEQYF. The CDR3 DNA is TGTGCCAGCCGGACTAGCGGGACCTTCACGGGCGAGCAGTACTTC.

In DNA, the CDR3 is TGTGCCAGTAGTATATGGGGCGTGAACACTGAAGCTTTCTTT. It encodes CASSIWGVNTEAFF. This chain uses TRBV19 with TRBJ1-1; D might be TRBD1 (5 bases). Looked up from germline, CDR1 is LNHDA and CDR2 is SQIVND (reference sequence). CDR3 length: 14 amino acids. V gave up 2 bases and J gave up 0 bases, with 7 bases separating them.

The chain links TRBV3-1 (or the pseudogene TRBV3-2) to TRBJ2-7, with 10 bases aligning to TRBD2. With 4 bases clipped from V and 3 bases from J, the junction kept 0 bases outside the gene matches. This CDR3 has 13 residues. CDR1 and CDR2 (germline): LGHDT, YNNKEL (reference sequence). The CDR3 loop is CASSRTSGYEQYF. The CDR3, as DNA: TGTGCCAGCAGCCGGACTAGCGGCTACGAGCAGTACTTC.

This clone was observed a single time. The chain carries TRBV23-1 and TRBJ2-7, with 10 nucleotides matching TRBD1. Being an ORF, TRBV23-1 has a function that is uncertain. J lost 5 bases, V lost 0 bases, and 4 bases had no gene match. The CDR3 is made up of 15 amino acids. This CDR3 reads CASSQSDRGHDEQYF. The CDR3 DNA reads TGCGCCAGCAGTCAATCCGACAGGGGGCACGACGAGCAGTACTTC.

This clone was observed a handful of times. The chain combines TRBV27 with TRBJ1-1; D remains ambiguous. Germline-derived CDR1 and CDR2 are MNHEY and SMNVEV (reference sequence). The CDR3 is 16 residues long. Trimming pared 2 bases from V and 4 bases from J, leaving 17 bases between. CDR3 coding DNA: TGTGCCAGCAGTTTAACTCCGGGGTATGTGAGCACTGAAGCTTTCTTT. Amino acids: CASSLTPGYVSTEAFF.

The gene calls are TRBV10-2 and TRBJ1-1, with TRBD1 as a possible D gene (5 bases). The CDR3 has 14 residues. Germline V gene sequence: CDR1 WSHSY, CDR2 SAAADI. The V end was cut by 6 bases, the J end by 5 bases, with 16 bases between. The CDR3 DNA follows: TGCGCCAGCAGCCCCCACCCAGGGCGAACTGAAGCTTTCTTT. Its translation: CASSPHPGRTEAFF.

The chain recombines TRBV7-2 with TRBJ2-7, with TRBD1 matching over 7 bases. This CDR3 contains 18 residues. With V trimmed by 1 base and J by 3 bases, 15 bases remained unmatched. Germline V CDR1 and CDR2: SGHTA, FQGNSA. In DNA, the CDR3 is TGTGCCAGCAGCTTAGTGGACAGGTCCCTACAGTCCCGCTACGAGCAGTACTTC. Its protein product is CASSLVDRSLQSRYEQYF.

The rearrangement links TRBV19 to TRBJ1-1; weak D call: TRBD1 (5 bases). Trimming took 6 bases from V and 0 from J, leaving 20 bases between them. Per the germline V gene, CDR1 is LNHDA and CDR2 is SQIVND (reference sequence). The CDR3 sequence is 17 residues long. The chain's CDR3 is CASSYIIGDIMNTEAFF. CDR3 sequence (DNA): TGTGCCAGTAGCTATATTATAGGGGATATAATGAACACTGAAGCTTTCTTT.

This clone is a singleton in its sample. The rearrangement links TRBV4-2 to TRBJ2-7; 7 bases line up with TRBD2. V trimming: 3 bases; J trimming: 2 bases; junction bases outside the gene matches: 7. The germline V gene has CDR1 LGHNA and CDR2 YNFKEQ. CDR3 length: 15 amino acids. The CDR3 is CASSQATGLAYEQYF. CDR3 sequence (DNA): TGTGCCAGCAGCCAGGCTACAGGACTAGCCTACGAGCAGTACTTC.

On this clone: An end of the junction does not agree with germline; a read error may underlie this. V and J are TRBV19 and TRBJ1-5; tentatively, D is TRBD1 (6 bases). The CDR3 spans 14 residues. Germline-derived CDR1 and CDR2 are LNHDA and SQIVND (reference sequence). Written as DNA, the CDR3 is TGTGCCAGTACCCCTCTACAGGGAAATCCGCCCCAGCATTTT. Protein sequence: CASTPLQGNPPQHF.

The chain joins TRBV10-1 to TRBJ1-5; 9 bases match TRBD1. The V and J ends lost 9 bases and 14 bases, in that order; junction bases with no gene match: 2. CDR1 is WNHNN and CDR2 is SYGVQD in the germline V gene (reference sequence). This CDR3 is built from 9 residues. The CDR3 loop is CASTGGEHF. DNA of the CDR3: TGCGCCAGTACAGGGGGCGAGCATTTT.

The rearrangement uses TRBV19 and TRBJ1-1, with D perhaps TRBD1 (5 bases). Germline loops: CDR1 LNHDA, CDR2 SQIVND (reference sequence). V lost 6 bases, J lost 3 bases, and 14 bases lay in between. The CDR3 spans 14 residues. The CDR3 region has the DNA TGTGCCAGTAGACGAACCGCGGGGGACACTGAAGCTTTCTTT. This sequence encodes CASRRTAGDTEAFF.

The V and J genes are TRBV5-1 and TRBJ2-7; perhaps TRBD1 as D (6 bases). Deletions cut 4 bases from V and 3 bases from J, with 11 bases between. CDR1 SGHRS and CDR2 YFSETQ come from the germline V gene. The CDR3 is made up of 13 amino acids. CDR3 nucleotide sequence: TGCGCCAGCAGCCCCGGACAGTACTACGAGCAGTACTTC. Translating it yields CASSPGQYYEQYF. Supplemented by reference TRBV5-1 and TRBJ2-7, the full variable domain reads KAGVTQTPRYLIKTRGQQVTLSCSPISGHRSVSWYQQTPGQGLQFLFEYFSETQRNKGNFPGRFSGRQFSNSRSEMNVSTLELGDSALYLCASSPGQYYEQYFGPGTRLTVT.

The V and J genes are TRBV5-1 and TRBJ2-6; a possible D gene is TRBD1 (6 bases). The V end was cut by 0 bases, the J end by 2 bases, with 12 bases between. The CDR3 length is 17 residues. Germline-derived CDR1 and CDR2 are SGHRS and YFSETQ. The chain's CDR3 is CASSLAQGVTGANVLTF. In DNA, the CDR3 is TGCGCCAGCAGCTTGGCACAGGGTGTGACTGGGGCCAACGTCCTGACTTTC.

The genes are TRBV9 and TRBJ1-3; D is uncertain. This CDR3 region has 13 residues. Germline-derived CDR1 and CDR2 are SGDLS and YYNGEE. Deletions cut 4 bases from V and 3 bases from J, with 8 bases between. CDR3 sequence: CASSSISGNTIYF. The CDR3, as DNA: TGTGCCAGCAGCTCGATCAGTGGAAACACCATATATTTT.

The chain carries TRBV6-5 and TRBJ1-1; possibly TRBD1 for D (5 bases). Germline CDR1 MNHEY, CDR2 SVGAGI. V dropped 5 bases and J dropped 1 base, with 14 bases sitting between them. The CDR3 is 15 residues long. CDR3 sequence reads: CASSPTGAKNTEAFF. Here the CDR3 DNA reads TGTGCCAGCAGTCCAACTGGGGCCAAGAACACTGAAGCTTTCTTT.

CDR3 in DNA: TGTGCCAGCACTGTCAGGGGAGGGAATTCACCCCTCCACTTT. Its translation: CASTVRGGNSPLHF. The V call is TRBV6-5, the J call TRBJ1-6; TRBD1 is a possible D gene (6 bases). This CDR3 is built from 14 residues. The germline V gene encodes CDR1 MNHEY and CDR2 SVGAGI. Trimming shortened V by 7 bases and J by 7 bases, and 14 bases separated the two germline ends.

This clone was seen only once. The J gene is TRBJ2-3, the V gene TRBV9, with 7 bases lining up with TRBD1. J gave up 0 bases and V 4 bases, and 5 bases lay outside the gene matches. Germline-derived CDR1 and CDR2 are SGDLS and YYNGEE. The CDR3 extends over 15 amino acids. In DNA form, the CDR3 reads TGTGCCAGCAGCCTAGGGGGCAGTAGCACAGATACGCAGTATTTT. Translating it yields CASSLGGSSTDTQYF.

The CDR3 DNA sequence: TGTGCCAGCAGCTCCTACAGGGGCCCTATCTACGAGCAGTACTTC. Its translation: CASSSYRGPIYEQYF. This chain links TRBV11-2 with TRBJ2-7, with TRBD1 identical over 7 bases. This CDR3 contains 15 residues. Germline V lookup: CDR1 SGHAT, CDR2 FQNNGV. V shed 4 bases, J shed 3 bases, and the junction held 9 bases outside the gene matches.

The CDR3 sequence: CAISGAGTSAVWQYF. The CDR3 DNA is TGTGCCATCAGTGGAGCGGGGACTAGCGCGGTATGGCAGTACTTC. The rearrangement uses TRBV10-3 and TRBJ2-7, with 10 bases lining up with TRBD2. Germline V CDR1 and CDR2: ENHRY, SYGVKD. Losses at the gene ends were 4 bases for V and 9 bases for J; bases not matched to a gene: 12. This CDR3 is built from 15 residues.